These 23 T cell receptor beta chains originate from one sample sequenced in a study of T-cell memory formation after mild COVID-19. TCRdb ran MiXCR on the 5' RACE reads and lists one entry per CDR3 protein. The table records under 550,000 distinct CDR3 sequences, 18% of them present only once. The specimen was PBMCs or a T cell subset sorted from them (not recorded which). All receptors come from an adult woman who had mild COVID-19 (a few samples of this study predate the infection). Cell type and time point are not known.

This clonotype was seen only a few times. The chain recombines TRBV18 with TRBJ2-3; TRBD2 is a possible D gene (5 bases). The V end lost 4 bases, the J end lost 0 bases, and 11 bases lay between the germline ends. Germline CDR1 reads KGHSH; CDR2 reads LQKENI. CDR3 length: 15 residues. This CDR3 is CASSRLDSSTDTQYF. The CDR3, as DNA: TGTGCCAGCTCACGACTGGACTCTAGCACAGATACGCAGTATTTT.

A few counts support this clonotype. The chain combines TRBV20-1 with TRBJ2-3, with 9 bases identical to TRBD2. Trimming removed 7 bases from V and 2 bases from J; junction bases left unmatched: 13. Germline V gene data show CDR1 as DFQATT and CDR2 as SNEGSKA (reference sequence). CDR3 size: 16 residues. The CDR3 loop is CSVISGSPVSTDTQYF. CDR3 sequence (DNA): TGCAGTGTCATTAGCGGGAGTCCCGTATCCACAGATACGCAGTATTTT.

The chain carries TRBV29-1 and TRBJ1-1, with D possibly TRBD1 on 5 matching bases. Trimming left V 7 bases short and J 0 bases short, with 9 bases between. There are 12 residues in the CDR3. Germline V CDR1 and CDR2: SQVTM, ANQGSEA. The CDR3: CSGGGMNTEAFF. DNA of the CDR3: TGCAGCGGTGGGGGGATGAACACTGAAGCTTTCTTT.

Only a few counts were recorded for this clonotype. CDR3 nucleotide sequence: TGTGCCAGCAGTTCCTATCGGACTAGCGGGAGTAATGAGCAGTTCTTC. This sequence encodes CASSSYRTSGSNEQFF. V and J are TRBV7-9 and TRBJ2-1; the match to TRBD2 covers 13 bases. CDR1 SEHNR and CDR2 FQNEAQ come from the germline V gene (reference sequence). V shed 6 bases, J shed 7 bases, and the junction held 9 bases outside the gene matches. This CDR3 is built from 16 residues.

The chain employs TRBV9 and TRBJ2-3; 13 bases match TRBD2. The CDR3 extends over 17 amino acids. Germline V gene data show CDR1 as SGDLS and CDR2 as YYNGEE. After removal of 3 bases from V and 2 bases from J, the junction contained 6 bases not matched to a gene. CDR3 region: CASSEGLAGSTTDTQYF. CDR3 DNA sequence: TGTGCCAGCAGCGAGGGACTAGCGGGGAGTACCACAGATACGCAGTATTTT. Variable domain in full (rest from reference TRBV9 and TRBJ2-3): DSGVTQTPKHLITATGQRVTLRCSPRSGDLSVYWYQQSLDQGLQFLIQYYNGEERAKGNILERFSAQQFPDLHSELNLSSLELGDSALYFCASSEGLAGSTTDTQYFGPGTRLTVL.

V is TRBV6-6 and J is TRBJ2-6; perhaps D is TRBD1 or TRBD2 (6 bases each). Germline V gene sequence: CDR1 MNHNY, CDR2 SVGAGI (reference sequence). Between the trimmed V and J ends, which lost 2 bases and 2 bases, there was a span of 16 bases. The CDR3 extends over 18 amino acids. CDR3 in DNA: TGTGCCAGCAGTTACGATGGGGGGCAGGGAGCTGGGGCCAACGTCCTGACTTTC. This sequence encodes CASSYDGGQGAGANVLTF.

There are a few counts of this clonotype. Written as DNA, the CDR3 is TGCGCCAGCAGCCATGTCCCCCTTATGCAGGGGGCGGCTCAGCCCCAGCATTTT. Residues: CASSHVPLMQGAAQPQHF. This rearrangement joins TRBV4-1 to TRBJ1-5; 8 nucleotides agree with TRBD1. Germline assignment: CDR1 MGHRA and CDR2 YSYEKL. V lost 3 bases, J lost 6 bases, and 16 bases stayed unmatched. The length of the CDR3 is 18 residues.

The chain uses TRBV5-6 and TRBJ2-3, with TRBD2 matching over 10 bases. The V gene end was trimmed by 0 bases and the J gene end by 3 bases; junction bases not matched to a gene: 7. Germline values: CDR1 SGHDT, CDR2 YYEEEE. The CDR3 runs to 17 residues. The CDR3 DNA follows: TGTGCCAGCAGCTTGGAGAAAGCGGGGGGGCTGACAGATACGCAGTATTTT. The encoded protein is CASSLEKAGGLTDTQYF.

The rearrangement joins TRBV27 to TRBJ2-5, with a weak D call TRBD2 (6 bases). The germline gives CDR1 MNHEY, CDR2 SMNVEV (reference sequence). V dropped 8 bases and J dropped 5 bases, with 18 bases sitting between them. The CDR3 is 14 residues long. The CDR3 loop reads CASAPGLSVETQYF. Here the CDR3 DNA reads TGTGCCAGCGCCCCGGGACTCTCTGTGGAGACCCAGTACTTC.

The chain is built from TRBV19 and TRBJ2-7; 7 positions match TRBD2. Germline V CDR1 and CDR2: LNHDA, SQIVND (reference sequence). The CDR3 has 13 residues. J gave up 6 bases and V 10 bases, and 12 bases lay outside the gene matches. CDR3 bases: TGTGCCACCCGGTGGGGGGGAGTAGGCGAGCAGTACTTC. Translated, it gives CATRWGGVGEQYF. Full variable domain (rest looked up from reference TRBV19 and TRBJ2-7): DGGITQSPKYLFRKEGQNVTLSCEQNLNHDAMYWYRQDPGQGLRLIYYSQIVNDFQKGDIAEGYSVSREKKESFPLTVTSAQKNPTAFYLCATRWGGVGEQYFGPGTRLTVT.

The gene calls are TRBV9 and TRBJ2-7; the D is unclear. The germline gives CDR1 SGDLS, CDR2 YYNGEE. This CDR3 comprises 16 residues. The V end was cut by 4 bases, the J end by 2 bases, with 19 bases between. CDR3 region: CASSPCLTDGAYEQYV. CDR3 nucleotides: TGTGCCAGCAGCCCTTGCCTGACCGACGGAGCCTACGAGCAGTACGTC.

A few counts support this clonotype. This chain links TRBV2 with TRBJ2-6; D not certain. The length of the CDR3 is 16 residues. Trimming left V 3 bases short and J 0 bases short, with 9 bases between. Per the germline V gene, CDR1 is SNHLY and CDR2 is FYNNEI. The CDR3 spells CASSDDTDSGANVLTF. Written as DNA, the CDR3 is TGTGCCAGCAGTGATGATACTGACTCTGGGGCCAACGTCCTGACTTTC. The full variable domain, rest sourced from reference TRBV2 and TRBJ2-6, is EPEVTQTPSHQVTQMGQEVILRCVPISNHLYFYWYRQILGQKVEFLVSFYNNEISEKSEIFDDQFSVERPDGSNFTLKIRSTKLEDSAMYFCASSDDTDSGANVLTFGAGSRLTVL.

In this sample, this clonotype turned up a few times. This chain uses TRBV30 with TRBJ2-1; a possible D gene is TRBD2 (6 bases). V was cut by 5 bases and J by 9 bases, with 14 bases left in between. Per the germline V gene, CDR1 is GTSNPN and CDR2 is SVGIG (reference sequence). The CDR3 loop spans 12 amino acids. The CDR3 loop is CAWAGLRTEQFF. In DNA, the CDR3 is TGTGCCTGGGCGGGATTAAGAACTGAGCAGTTCTTC.

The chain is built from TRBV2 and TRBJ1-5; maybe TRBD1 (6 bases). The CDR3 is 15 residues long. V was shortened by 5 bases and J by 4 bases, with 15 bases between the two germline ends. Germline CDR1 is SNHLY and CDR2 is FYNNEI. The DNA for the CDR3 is TGTGCCAGCAGTTTCTCAGGGGCGAGAAATCAGCCCCAGCATTTT. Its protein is CASSFSGARNQPQHF.

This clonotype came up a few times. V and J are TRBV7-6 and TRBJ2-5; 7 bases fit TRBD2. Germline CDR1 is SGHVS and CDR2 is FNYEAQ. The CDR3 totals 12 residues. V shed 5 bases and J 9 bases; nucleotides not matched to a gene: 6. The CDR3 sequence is CASSISRGAQYF. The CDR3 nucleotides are TGTGCCAGCAGCATAAGCCGGGGGGCCCAGTACTTC.

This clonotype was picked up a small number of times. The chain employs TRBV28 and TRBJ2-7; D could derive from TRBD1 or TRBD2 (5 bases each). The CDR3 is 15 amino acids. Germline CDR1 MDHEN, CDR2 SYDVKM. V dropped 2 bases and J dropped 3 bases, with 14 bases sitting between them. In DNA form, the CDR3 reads TGTGCCAGCAGTTTAGCGGCCAGGGCGGGCTACGAGCAGTACTTC. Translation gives CASSLAARAGYEQYF.

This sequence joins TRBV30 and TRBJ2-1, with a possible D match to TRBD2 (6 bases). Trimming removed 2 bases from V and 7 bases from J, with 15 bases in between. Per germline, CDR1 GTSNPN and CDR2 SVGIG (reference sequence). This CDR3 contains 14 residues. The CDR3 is CAWSRDFARNEQFF. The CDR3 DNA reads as TGTGCCTGGAGTCGGGACTTCGCGCGGAATGAGCAGTTCTTC.

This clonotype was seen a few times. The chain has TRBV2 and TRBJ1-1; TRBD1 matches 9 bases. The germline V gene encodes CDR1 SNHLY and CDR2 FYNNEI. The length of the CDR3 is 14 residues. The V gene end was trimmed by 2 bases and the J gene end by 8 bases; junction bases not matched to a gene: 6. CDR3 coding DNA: TGTGCCAGCAGTGAAATCGGACAGGGGTTGGAAGCTTTCTTT. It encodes CASSEIGQGLEAFF.

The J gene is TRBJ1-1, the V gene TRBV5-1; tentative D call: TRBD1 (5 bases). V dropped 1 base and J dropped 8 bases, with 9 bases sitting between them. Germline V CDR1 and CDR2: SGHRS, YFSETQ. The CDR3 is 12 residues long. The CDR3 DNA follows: TGCGCCAGCAGCTTGTTAGGGGAAGAAGCTTTCTTT. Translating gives CASSLLGEEAFF.

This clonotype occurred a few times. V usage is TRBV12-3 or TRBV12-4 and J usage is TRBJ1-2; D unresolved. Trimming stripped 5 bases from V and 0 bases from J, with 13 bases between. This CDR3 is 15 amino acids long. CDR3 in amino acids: CASSAEAGPNYGYTF. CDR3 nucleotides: TGTGCCAGCAGTGCTGAAGCGGGCCCTAACTATGGCTACACCTTC.

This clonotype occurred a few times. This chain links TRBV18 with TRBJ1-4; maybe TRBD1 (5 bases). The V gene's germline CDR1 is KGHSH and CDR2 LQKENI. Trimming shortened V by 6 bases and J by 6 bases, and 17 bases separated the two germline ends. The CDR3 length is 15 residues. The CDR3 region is CASSLSRTTYEKLFF. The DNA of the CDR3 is TGTGCCAGCTCCTTATCGCGGACAACCTATGAAAAACTGTTTTTT.

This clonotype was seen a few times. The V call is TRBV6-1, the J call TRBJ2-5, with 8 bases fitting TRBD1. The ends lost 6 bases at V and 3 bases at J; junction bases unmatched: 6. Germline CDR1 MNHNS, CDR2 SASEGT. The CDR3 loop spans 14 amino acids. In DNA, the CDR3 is TGTGCCAGCAGAGTCAGGGGGCGCAAAGAGACCCAGTACTTC. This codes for CASRVRGRKETQYF.

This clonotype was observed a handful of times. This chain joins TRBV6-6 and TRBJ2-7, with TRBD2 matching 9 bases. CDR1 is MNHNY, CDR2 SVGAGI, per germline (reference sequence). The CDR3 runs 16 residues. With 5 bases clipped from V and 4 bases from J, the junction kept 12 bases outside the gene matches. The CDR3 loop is CASSPPVLAGSYEQYF. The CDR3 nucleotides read TGTGCCAGCAGTCCACCTGTACTAGCGGGTTCATACGAGCAGTACTTC.